Shown below are 30 T cell receptor beta chains from a single sample sequenced in a study of blood T cell repertoires in COVID-19. Repertoires were generated with immunoSEQ multiplex PCR, while TCRdb's copy carries only in-frame clones and drops some. The sample lists roughly 180,000 clones, around 85% occurring once. Sequencing was carried out using PBMCs or T cells enriched from blood (not recorded which). The receptors come from a man in his forties who had recovered from COVID-19.

The chain recombines TRBV30 with TRBJ1-3, with D unresolved. This CDR3 comprises 13 residues. Germline CDR1 and CDR2: GTSNPN and SVGIG (reference sequence). Trimming removed 2 bases from V and 0 bases from J, with 5 bases in between. CDR3 sequence reads: CAWSRSSGNTIYF. CDR3 bases: TGTGCCTGGAGTCGTAGCTCTGGAAACACCATATATTTT. Full variable domain (missing parts from reference TRBV30 and TRBJ1-3): SQTIHQWPATLVQPVGSPLSLECTVEGTSNPNLYWYRQAAGRGLQLLFYSVGIGQISSEVPQNLSASRPQDRQFILSSKKLLLSDSGFYLCAWSRSSGNTIYFGEGSWLTVV.

V gene TRBV11-2 combines with J gene TRBJ2-7; 7 nucleotides align to TRBD1. The J segment lost 2 bases and the V segment lost 3 bases, leaving 4 bases of the junction unmatched. The CDR3 sequence is 14 residues long. The germline V gene has CDR1 SGHAT and CDR2 FQNNGV. CDR3 region: CASSFDRVAYEQYF. CDR3 nucleotide sequence: TGTGCCAGCAGCTTCGACAGGGTGGCCTACGAGCAGTACTTC.

This rearrangement joins TRBV4-2 to TRBJ2-3; D is ambiguous. Germline V gives CDR1 LGHNA, CDR2 YNFKEQ. This CDR3 has 14 residues. V dropped 4 bases and J dropped 4 bases, with 12 bases sitting between them. The CDR3 coding sequence is TGTGCCAGCAGCCTACGATTGGCCCCAGATACGCAGTATTTT. This encodes CASSLRLAPDTQYF.

The chain carries TRBV5-4 and TRBJ2-3; tentatively, D is TRBD1 (6 bases). The V and J ends lost 2 bases and 2 bases respectively, with 9 bases between them. CDR3 length: 14 amino acids. Looked up from germline, CDR1 is SGHNT and CDR2 is YYREEE (reference sequence). The CDR3 DNA reads as TGTGCCAGCAGCTTTACAGGGTCCACAGATACGCAGTATTTT. The encoded protein is CASSFTGSTDTQYF. The whole variable domain, filled in from reference TRBV5-4 and TRBJ2-3, reads ETGVTQSPTHLIKTRGQQVTLRCSSQSGHNTVSWYQQALGQGPQFIFQYYREEENGRGNFPPRFSGLQFPNYSSELNVNALELDDSALYLCASSFTGSTDTQYFGPGTRLTVL.

The V call is TRBV11-2, the J call TRBJ2-7, with a tentative D call TRBD1 (5 bases). With 5 bases removed from V and 1 base from J, the gap between germline ends came to 15 bases. Germline V gene data show CDR1 as SGHAT and CDR2 as FQNNGV. The CDR3 is made up of 15 amino acids. This CDR3 reads CASSREARASYEQYF. CDR3 in DNA: TGTGCCAGCAGCCGCGAGGCCAGGGCGTCCTACGAGCAGTACTTC.

The rearrangement links TRBV3-1 (or the pseudogene TRBV3-2) to TRBJ2-3; 8 bases are a match to TRBD2. CDR1 and CDR2 (germline): LGHDT, YNNKEL (reference sequence). The CDR3 contains 14 residues. Losses at the gene ends were 4 bases for V and 5 bases for J; bases not matched to a gene: 5. CDR3 sequence: CASSPAGAGDTQYF. The CDR3 DNA sequence: TGTGCCAGCAGCCCAGCGGGGGCGGGAGATACGCAGTATTTT.

This rearrangement joins TRBV13 to TRBJ1-6; TRBD1 agrees at 9 bases. The CDR3 covers 16 residues. Per the germline V gene, CDR1 is PRHDT and CDR2 is FYEKMQ (reference sequence). With V trimmed by 4 bases and J by 8 bases, 9 bases remained unmatched. The CDR3 coding sequence is TGTGCCAGCAGCTCTACCCCGGGACAGGGTTATTCACCCCTCCACTTT. It encodes CASSSTPGQGYSPLHF.

This clone was seen just once. J is TRBJ1-5 and V is TRBV21-1; the table's D gene call, TRBD1, was not cross checked with the DNA. TRBV21-1 is noted as a pseudogene. This CDR3 is 17 amino acids long. CDR3 nucleotides: TGTGCCAGCAGCAAAGAGATGGACATGAGTTTCAATCAGCCCCAGCATTTT. Protein sequence: CASSKEMDMSFNQPQHF.

This clone was observed a handful of times. CDR3 nucleotide sequence: TGTGCCAGCAGCTTAGCCCGGGACAGACAAGAGACCCAGTACTTC. This encodes CASSLARDRQETQYF. The chain uses TRBV7-8 and TRBJ2-5, with 7 bases lining up with TRBD1. Germline V gives CDR1 SGHVS, CDR2 FQNEAQ. The CDR3 contains 15 residues. V was pared by 0 bases and J by 2 bases, with 3 bases of the junction left unmatched.

Only a few counts were recorded for this clone. The rearrangement uses TRBV5-1 and TRBJ1-4; D perhaps matches TRBD1 (5 bases). There are 17 residues in the CDR3. Germline-derived CDR1 and CDR2 are SGHRS and YFSETQ. With 1 base removed from V and 7 bases from J, the gap between germline ends came to 20 bases. DNA for the CDR3: TGCGCCAGCAGCTTGAATTCTCTCTCTTTGGGGGGTGAAAAACTGTTTTTT. Protein sequence: CASSLNSLSLGGEKLFF.

The CDR3 is CASSRQGTGELFF. CDR3 nucleotides: TGTGCCAGCAGCCGACAGGGCACCGGGGAGCTGTTTTTT. The chain employs TRBV7-3 and TRBJ2-2; 7 bases align to TRBD1. This CDR3 comprises 13 residues. J lost 4 bases, V lost 5 bases, and 1 base had no gene match. Germline V lookup: CDR1 SGHTA, CDR2 FQGTGA.

The chain links TRBV3-1 (or the pseudogene TRBV3-2) to TRBJ2-3; 9 positions agree with TRBD2. CDR3 length equals 13 residues. Trimming removed 5 bases from V and 7 bases from J; junction bases left unmatched: 4. CDR1 and CDR2 (germline): LGHDT, YNNKEL (reference sequence). CDR3 in amino acids: CASSKGLAYTQYF. CDR3 coding DNA: TGTGCCAGCAGCAAGGGACTAGCTTATACGCAGTATTTT.

The chain links TRBV30 to TRBJ2-7; 12 bases match TRBD2. Germline CDR1 GTSNPN, CDR2 SVGIG (reference sequence). The CDR3 extends over 15 amino acids. V shed 2 bases, J shed 6 bases, and the junction held 8 bases outside the gene matches. The CDR3 reads CAWSRLAGVVGEQYF. CDR3 in DNA: TGTGCCTGGAGTAGACTAGCGGGAGTGGTCGGCGAGCAGTACTTC.

This sequence joins TRBV5-8 and TRBJ1-5, with a possible D match to TRBD1 (5 bases). This CDR3 region has 15 residues. The ends were cut back, 1 base at V and 6 bases at J, with 14 bases in the middle. Germline V gene data show CDR1 as SGHTS and CDR2 as YDEGEE. The CDR3, as DNA: TGTGCCAGCAGCTTGTTGAGGGGCGGGGGTCAGCCCCAGCATTTT. It is translated as CASSLLRGGGQPQHF. Full variable domain (remainder filled in from reference TRBV5-8 and TRBJ1-5): EAGVTQSPTHLIKTRGQQATLRCSPISGHTSVYWYQQALGLGLQFLLWYDEGEERNRGNFPPRFSGRQFPNYSSELNVNALELEDSALYLCASSLLRGGGQPQHFGDGTRLSIL.

This sequence joins TRBV9 and TRBJ1-1; unclear D gene. CDR3 length equals 19 residues. V dropped 0 bases and J dropped 0 bases, with 21 bases sitting between them. Germline lookup yields CDR1 SGDLS and CDR2 YYNGEE. The CDR3 DNA reads as TGTGCCAGCAGCGTAGGAGGAGGTTCGGCGAACGGCTTGAACACTGAAGCTTTCTTT. Protein product: CASSVGGGSANGLNTEAFF.

The chain employs TRBV11-3 and TRBJ1-1; D unresolved. The CDR3 is 13 amino acids. The V gene lost 1 base and the J gene lost 5 bases, with 8 bases spanning the gap. Germline loops: CDR1 SGHNT, CDR2 YENEEA. CDR3 region: CASSLGGQTEAFF. Here the CDR3 DNA reads TGTGCCAGCAGCTTAGGCGGGCAGACTGAAGCTTTCTTT.

This clone was seen more than once but under ten times. The chain employs TRBV12-5 and TRBJ2-7; 9 bases match TRBD2. The CDR3 length is 17 residues. CDR1 and CDR2 (germline): LGHNT, FRNRAP. V gave up 2 bases and J gave up 0 bases; unmatched junction bases: 8. The DNA for the CDR3 is TGTGCTAGTGGTTTGAAGGCTAGCGGGGATTTCTCCTACGAGCAGTACTTC. This encodes CASGLKASGDFSYEQYF. The full variable domain, rest sourced from reference TRBV12-5 and TRBJ2-7, is DARVTQTPRHKVTEMGQEVTMRCQPILGHNTVFWYRQTMMQGLELLAYFRNRAPLDDSGMPKDRFSAEMPDATLATLKIQPSEPRDSAVYFCASGLKASGDFSYEQYFGPGTRLTVT.

This chain uses TRBV29-1 with TRBJ2-1; 9 nucleotides line up with TRBD2. Per the germline V gene, CDR1 is SQVTM and CDR2 is ANQGSEA. This CDR3 region has 13 residues. The V and J ends lost 3 bases and 6 bases, in that order; junction bases with no gene match: 3. Here the CDR3 reads CSVERTSVNEQFF. The DNA of the CDR3 is TGCAGCGTTGAGAGGACTAGCGTCAATGAGCAGTTCTTC.

V and J are TRBV7-9 and TRBJ2-1, with TRBD1 matching over 8 bases. Trimming at V came to 5 bases and at J to 7 bases, leaving 10 bases not matched to a gene. The CDR3 sequence is 15 residues long. CDR1 SEHNR and CDR2 FQNEAQ come from the germline V gene (reference sequence). This CDR3 reads CASSQQGGVGNEQFF. The DNA of the CDR3 is TGTGCCAGCAGCCAACAGGGGGGAGTGGGGAATGAGCAGTTCTTC.

This chain connects TRBV5-1 to TRBJ2-1; no definite D call. V gave up 1 base and J gave up 0 bases, with 8 bases separating them. The CDR3 is 15 amino acids. Germline V lookup: CDR1 SGHRS, CDR2 YFSETQ. The CDR3 loop reads CASSLNTVSYNEQFF. The CDR3 DNA sequence: TGCGCCAGCAGCTTGAATACGGTCTCCTACAATGAGCAGTTCTTC.

The genes are TRBV19 and TRBJ1-4; the D gene is possibly TRBD1 (5 bases). Looked up from germline, CDR1 is LNHDA and CDR2 is SQIVND (reference sequence). The CDR3 sequence is 15 residues long. Trimming took 6 bases from V and 0 from J, leaving 11 bases between them. Here the CDR3 DNA reads TGTGCCAGTAGGCATCAGGGTACAACTAATGAAAAACTGTTTTTT. It specifies CASRHQGTTNEKLFF.

The genes are TRBV27 and TRBJ2-2, with D tentatively TRBD1 (6 bases). V dropped 6 bases and J dropped 3 bases, with 17 bases sitting between them. Germline V gene sequence: CDR1 MNHEY, CDR2 SMNVEV (reference sequence). CDR3 length equals 16 residues. Written as DNA, the CDR3 is TGTGCCAGCAGGTTCCTGGGACAAACCGACACCGGGGAGCTGTTTTTT. Translated, it gives CASRFLGQTDTGELFF.

The chain carries TRBV3-1 (or the pseudogene TRBV3-2) and TRBJ1-2; maybe TRBD1 (5 bases). Per the germline V gene, CDR1 is LGHDT and CDR2 is YNNKEL (reference sequence). There are 14 residues in the CDR3. Trimming took 1 base from V and 4 from J, leaving 10 bases between them. CDR3 region: CASSQGGQIYGYTF. CDR3 nucleotides: TGTGCCAGCAGCCAAGGCGGACAAATCTATGGCTACACCTTC.

The gene calls are TRBV30 and TRBJ2-7, with no clear D. Germline V CDR1 and CDR2: GTSNPN, SVGIG (reference sequence). V dropped 0 bases and J dropped 0 bases, with 15 bases sitting between them. CDR3 length: 16 residues. The CDR3 coding sequence is TGTGCCTGGAGTGTAAATACTTTGGTGAGCTCCTACGAGCAGTACTTC. The encoded protein is CAWSVNTLVSSYEQYF.

The chain combines TRBV7-9 with TRBJ1-1, with D possibly matching TRBD1 (5 bases). CDR3 length: 15 residues. Germline V gene data show CDR1 as SEHNR and CDR2 as FQNEAQ (reference sequence). V dropped 3 bases and J dropped 1 base, with 12 bases sitting between them. As DNA, the CDR3 is TGTGCCAGCAGCTTTTTAGGGGCGACGAACACTGAAGCTTTCTTT. Protein product: CASSFLGATNTEAFF.

The chain recombines TRBV7-3 with TRBJ1-2; TRBD1 is a possible D gene (5 bases). CDR1 is SGHTA, CDR2 FQGTGA, per germline. The CDR3 is made up of 13 amino acids. Trimming removed 4 bases at V and 8 bases at J, with 14 bases between. CDR3 sequence (DNA): TGTGCCAGCAGCTCCGGATCGGGGGAAGGCTACACCTTC. Its translation is CASSSGSGEGYTF. Using reference TRBV7-3 and TRBJ1-2 for the parts outside the CDR3, the full variable domain is GAGVSQTPSNKVTEKGKYVELRCDPISGHTALYWYRQSLGQGPEFLIYFQGTGAADDSGLPNDRFFAVRPEGSVSTLKIQRTERGDSAVYLCASSSGSGEGYTFGSGTRLTVV.

This clone was found once. The chain combines TRBV6-2 or TRBV6-3 with TRBJ2-1; TRBD2 aligns across 8 bases. After removal of 2 bases from V and 7 bases from J, the junction contained 4 bases not matched to a gene. The CDR3 is 14 amino acids. CDR1 MNHEY and CDR2 SVGEGT come from the germline V gene. The CDR3 DNA sequence: TGTGCCAGCAGTTACCCGGGGGGGCTTAATGAGCAGTTCTTC. Translation: CASSYPGGLNEQFF.

The V gene is TRBV5-1, the J gene TRBJ2-3; 9 bases are a match to TRBD2. Losses at the gene ends were 1 base for V and 2 bases for J; bases not matched to a gene: 2. Germline CDR1 is SGHRS and CDR2 is YFSETQ. CDR3 length: 15 residues. CDR3 amino acids: CASSLTSGFTDTQYF. In DNA, the CDR3 is TGCGCCAGCAGCTTGACTAGCGGGTTCACAGATACGCAGTATTTT.

The V and J genes are TRBV7-6 and TRBJ1-6; 9 nucleotides align to TRBD1. CDR3 length: 14 amino acids. J lost 6 bases, V lost 5 bases, and 2 bases had no gene match. Looked up from germline, CDR1 is SGHVS and CDR2 is FNYEAQ. In DNA form, the CDR3 reads TGTGCCAGCAGCGCGGACAGGGGTAATTCACCCCTCCACTTT. Translating it yields CASSADRGNSPLHF.

This clone was recorded once. The CDR3 nucleotides are TGTGCCAGCTCACCGCAGGGTAGCGGGGAGCTGTTTTTT. Translation: CASSPQGSGELFF. The chain combines TRBV18 with TRBJ2-2; tentatively, D is TRBD1 (5 bases). V was pared by 3 bases and J by 7 bases, with 9 bases between. The CDR3 extends over 13 amino acids. Germline CDR1 is KGHSH and CDR2 is LQKENI.